At least ten counts were recorded for the clone carrying this T cell receptor (beta chain). In germline, CDR1 is SQVTM, CDR2 ANQGSEA. The CDR3 runs to 12 residues. V shed 2 bases and J shed 5 bases, with 7 bases lying between them. TCRdb re-called the 5' RACE reads through MiXCR, storing one row per CDR3 protein. The data contain 420,000 or so distinct CDR3 sequences, about 18% of them seen just once; the ten biggest clones take up 12%. These data belong to a study of identical twins. The chain employs TRBV29-1 and TRBJ2-1; weak D call: TRBD1 (5 bases). The origin of this receptor is a man aged 45-65 years in good health. Sequencing input: naive T cells sorted from blood. Here the CDR3 reads CSVERQHNEQFF. The CDR3 DNA reads TGCAGCGTTGAAAGACAGCACAATGAGCAGTTCTTC.